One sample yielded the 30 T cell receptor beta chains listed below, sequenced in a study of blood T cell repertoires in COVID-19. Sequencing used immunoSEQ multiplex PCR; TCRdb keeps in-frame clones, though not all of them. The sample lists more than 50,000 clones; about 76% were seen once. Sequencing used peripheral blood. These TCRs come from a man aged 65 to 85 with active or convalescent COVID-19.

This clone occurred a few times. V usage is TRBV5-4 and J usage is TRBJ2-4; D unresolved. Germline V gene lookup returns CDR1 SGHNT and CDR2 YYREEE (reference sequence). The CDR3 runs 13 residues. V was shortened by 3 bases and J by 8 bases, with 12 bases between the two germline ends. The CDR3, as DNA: TGTGCCAGCAGCTCACGGTTAGTGGACATTCAGTACTTC. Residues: CASSSRLVDIQYF.

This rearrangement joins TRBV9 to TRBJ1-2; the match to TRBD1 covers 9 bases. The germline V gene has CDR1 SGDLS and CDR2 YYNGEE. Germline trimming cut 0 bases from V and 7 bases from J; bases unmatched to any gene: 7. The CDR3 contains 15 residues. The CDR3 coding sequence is TGTGCCAGCAGCGTAGGCCTCGGGACAGGGAGTGGCTACACCTTC. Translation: CASSVGLGTGSGYTF. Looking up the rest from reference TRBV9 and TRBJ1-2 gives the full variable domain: DSGVTQTPKHLITATGQRVTLRCSPRSGDLSVYWYQQSLDQGLQFLIQYYNGEERAKGNILERFSAQQFPDLHSELNLSSLELGDSALYFCASSVGLGTGSGYTFGSGTRLTVV.

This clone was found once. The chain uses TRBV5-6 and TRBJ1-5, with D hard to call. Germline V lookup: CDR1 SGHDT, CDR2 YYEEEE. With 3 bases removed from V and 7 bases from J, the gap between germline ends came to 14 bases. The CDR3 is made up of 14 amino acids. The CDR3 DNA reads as TGTGCCAGCAGCTCACGGGGTATGGGGCAGCCCCAGCATTTT. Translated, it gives CASSSRGMGQPQHF. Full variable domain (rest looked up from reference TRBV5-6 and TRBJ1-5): DAGVTQSPTHLIKTRGQQVTLRCSPKSGHDTVSWYQQALGQGPQFIFQYYEEEERQRGNFPDRFSGHQFPNYSSELNVNALLLGDSALYLCASSSRGMGQPQHFGDGTRLSIL.

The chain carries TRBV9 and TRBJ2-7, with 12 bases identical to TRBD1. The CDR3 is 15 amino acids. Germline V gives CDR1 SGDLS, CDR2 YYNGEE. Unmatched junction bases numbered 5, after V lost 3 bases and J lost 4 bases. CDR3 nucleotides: TGTGCCAGCAGCGCGGGACAGGGGGCGGCATACGAGCAGTACTTC. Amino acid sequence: CASSAGQGAAYEQYF.

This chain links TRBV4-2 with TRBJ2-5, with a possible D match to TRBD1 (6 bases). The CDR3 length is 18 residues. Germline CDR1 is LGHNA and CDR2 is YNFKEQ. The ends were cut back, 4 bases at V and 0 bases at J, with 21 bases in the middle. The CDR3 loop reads CASSPRGPGQMYQETQYF. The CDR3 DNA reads TGTGCCAGCAGCCCTCGTGGTCCCGGACAGATGTACCAAGAGACCCAGTACTTC.

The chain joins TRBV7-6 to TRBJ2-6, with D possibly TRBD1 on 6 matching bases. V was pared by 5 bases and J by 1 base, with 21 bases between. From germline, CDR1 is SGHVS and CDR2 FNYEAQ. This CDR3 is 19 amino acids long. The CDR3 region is CASSPQGTSLSSGANVLTF. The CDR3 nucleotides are TGTGCCAGCAGCCCCCAGGGGACAAGTCTTTCGTCTGGGGCCAACGTCCTGACTTTC.

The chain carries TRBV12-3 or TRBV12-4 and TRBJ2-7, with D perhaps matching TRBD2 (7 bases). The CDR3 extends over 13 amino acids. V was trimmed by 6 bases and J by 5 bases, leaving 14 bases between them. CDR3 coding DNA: TGTGCCAGCAGGTGGGGGGGGCAAAACGAGCAGTACTTC. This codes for CASRWGGQNEQYF.

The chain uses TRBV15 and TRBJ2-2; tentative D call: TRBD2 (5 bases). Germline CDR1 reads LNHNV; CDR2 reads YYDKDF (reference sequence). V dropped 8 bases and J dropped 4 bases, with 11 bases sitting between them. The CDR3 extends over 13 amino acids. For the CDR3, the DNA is TGTGCCACCCGTGGACTTCCCACCGGGGAGCTGTTTTTT. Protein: CATRGLPTGELFF.

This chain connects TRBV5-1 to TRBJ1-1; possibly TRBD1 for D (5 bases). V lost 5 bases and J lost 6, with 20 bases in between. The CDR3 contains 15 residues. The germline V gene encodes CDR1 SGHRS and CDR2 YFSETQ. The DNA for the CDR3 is TGCGCCAGCAGGGGAATCGGGGGTGATTACTCTGAAGCTTTCTTT. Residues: CASRGIGGDYSEAFF.

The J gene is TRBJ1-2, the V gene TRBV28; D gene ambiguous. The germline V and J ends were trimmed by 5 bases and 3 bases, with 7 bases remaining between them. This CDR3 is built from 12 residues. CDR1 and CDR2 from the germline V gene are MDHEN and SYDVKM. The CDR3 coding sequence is TGTGCCAGCAGTCGGGAAGACTATGGCTACACCTTC. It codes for CASSREDYGYTF.

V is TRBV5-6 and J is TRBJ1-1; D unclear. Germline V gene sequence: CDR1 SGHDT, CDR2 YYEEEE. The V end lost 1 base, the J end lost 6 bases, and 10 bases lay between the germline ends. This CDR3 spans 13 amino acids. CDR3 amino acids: CASSLNLRAEAFF. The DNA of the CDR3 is TGTGCCAGCAGCTTGAACCTAAGAGCTGAAGCTTTCTTT.

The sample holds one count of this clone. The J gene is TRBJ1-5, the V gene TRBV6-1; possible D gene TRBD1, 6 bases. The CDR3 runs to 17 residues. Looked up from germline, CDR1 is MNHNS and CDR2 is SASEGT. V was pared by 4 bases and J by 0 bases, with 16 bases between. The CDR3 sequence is CASSAGGWGNSNQPQHF. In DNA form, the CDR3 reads TGTGCCAGCAGTGCGGGGGGCTGGGGGAATAGCAATCAGCCCCAGCATTTT.

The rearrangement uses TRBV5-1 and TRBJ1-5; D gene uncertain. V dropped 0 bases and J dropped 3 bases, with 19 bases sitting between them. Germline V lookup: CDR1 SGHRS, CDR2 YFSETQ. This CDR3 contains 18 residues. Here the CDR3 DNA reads TGCGCCAGCAGCTTGGGGGCCGGGAACGGAGTGGTCAATCAGCCCCAGCATTTT. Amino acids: CASSLGAGNGVVNQPQHF.

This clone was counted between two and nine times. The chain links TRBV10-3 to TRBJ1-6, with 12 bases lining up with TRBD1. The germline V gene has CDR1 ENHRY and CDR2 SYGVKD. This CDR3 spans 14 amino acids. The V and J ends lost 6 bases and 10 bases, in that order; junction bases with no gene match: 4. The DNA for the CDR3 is TGTGCCATCAGACCCGGGACAGGGGGCTCACCCCTCCACTTT. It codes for CAIRPGTGGSPLHF.

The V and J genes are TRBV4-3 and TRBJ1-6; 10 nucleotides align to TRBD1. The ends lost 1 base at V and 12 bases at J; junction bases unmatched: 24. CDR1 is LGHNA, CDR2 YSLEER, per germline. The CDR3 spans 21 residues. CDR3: CASSQVGPRTGGYIEFEPLHF. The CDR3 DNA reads TGCGCCAGCAGCCAAGTAGGCCCCCGGACAGGGGGGTATATAGAATTTGAACCCCTCCACTTT.

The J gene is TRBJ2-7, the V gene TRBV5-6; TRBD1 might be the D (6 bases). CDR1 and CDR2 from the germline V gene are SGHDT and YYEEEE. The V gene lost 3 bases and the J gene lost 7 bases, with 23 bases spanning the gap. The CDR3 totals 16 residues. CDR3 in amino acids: CASSYLQGLTAREQYF. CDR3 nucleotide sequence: TGTGCCAGCAGCTACCTACAGGGTCTAACAGCACGGGAGCAGTACTTC.

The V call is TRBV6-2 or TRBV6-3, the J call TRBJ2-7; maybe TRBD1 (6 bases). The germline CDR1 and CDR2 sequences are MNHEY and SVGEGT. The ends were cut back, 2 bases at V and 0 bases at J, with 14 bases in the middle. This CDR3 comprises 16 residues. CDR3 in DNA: TGTGCCAGCAGTTACAAGGCAGGGGCCGCCTCCTACGAGCAGTACTTC. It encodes CASSYKAGAASYEQYF.

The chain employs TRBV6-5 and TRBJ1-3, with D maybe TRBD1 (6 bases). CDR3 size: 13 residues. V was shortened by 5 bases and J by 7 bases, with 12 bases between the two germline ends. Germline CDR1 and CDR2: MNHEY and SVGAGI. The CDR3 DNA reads TGTGCCAGCAGTCTTGACAGGAGCAACACCATATATTTT. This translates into CASSLDRSNTIYF.

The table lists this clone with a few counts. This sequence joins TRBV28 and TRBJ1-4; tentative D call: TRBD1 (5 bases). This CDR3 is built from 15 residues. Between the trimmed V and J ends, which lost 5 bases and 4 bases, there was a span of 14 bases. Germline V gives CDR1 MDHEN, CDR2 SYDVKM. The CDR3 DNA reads TGTGCCAGCAGTCCCCAGATGGGGGGTAATGAAAAACTGTTTTTT. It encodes CASSPQMGGNEKLFF.

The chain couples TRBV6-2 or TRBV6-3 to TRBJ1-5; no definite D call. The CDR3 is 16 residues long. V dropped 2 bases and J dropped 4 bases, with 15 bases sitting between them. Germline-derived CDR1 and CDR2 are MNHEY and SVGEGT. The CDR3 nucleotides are TGTGCCAGCAGTTACCCAGGCAGGAGGGTGAATCAGCCCCAGCATTTT. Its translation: CASSYPGRRVNQPQHF.

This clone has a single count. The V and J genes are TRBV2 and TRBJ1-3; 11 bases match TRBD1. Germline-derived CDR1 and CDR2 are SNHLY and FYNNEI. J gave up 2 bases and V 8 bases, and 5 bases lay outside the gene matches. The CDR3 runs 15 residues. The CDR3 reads CASLPGQGAGNTIYF. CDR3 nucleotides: TGTGCCAGCCTACCGGGACAGGGGGCTGGAAACACCATATATTTT.

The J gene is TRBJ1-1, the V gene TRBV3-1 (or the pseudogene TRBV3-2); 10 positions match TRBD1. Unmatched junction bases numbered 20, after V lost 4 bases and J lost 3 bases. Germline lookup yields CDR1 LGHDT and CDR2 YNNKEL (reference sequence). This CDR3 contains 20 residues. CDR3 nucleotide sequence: TGTGCCAGCAGCCCAAAAGGGGGGACAGGGGCCCTCTCGAGGTACACTGAAGCTTTCTTT. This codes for CASSPKGGTGALSRYTEAFF.

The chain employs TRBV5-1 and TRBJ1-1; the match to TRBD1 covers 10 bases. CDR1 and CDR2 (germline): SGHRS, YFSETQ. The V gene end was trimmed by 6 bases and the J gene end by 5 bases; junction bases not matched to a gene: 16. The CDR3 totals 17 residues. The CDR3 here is CASKEMADRGDKTEAFF. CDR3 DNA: TGCGCCAGCAAAGAAATGGCGGACAGGGGGGATAAAACTGAAGCTTTCTTT.

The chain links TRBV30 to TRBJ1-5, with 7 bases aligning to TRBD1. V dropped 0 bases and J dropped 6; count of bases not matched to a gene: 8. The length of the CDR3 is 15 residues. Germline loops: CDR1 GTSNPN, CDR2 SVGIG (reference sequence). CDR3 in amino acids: CAWSVGTVFSQPQHF. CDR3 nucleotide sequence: TGTGCCTGGAGTGTTGGGACAGTGTTCTCTCAGCCCCAGCATTTT.

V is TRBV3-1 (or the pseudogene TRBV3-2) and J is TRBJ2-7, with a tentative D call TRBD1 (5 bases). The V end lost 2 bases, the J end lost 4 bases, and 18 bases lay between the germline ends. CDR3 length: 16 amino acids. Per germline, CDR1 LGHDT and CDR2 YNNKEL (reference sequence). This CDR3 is CASSQSPDSYLYEQYF. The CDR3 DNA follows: TGTGCCAGCAGCCAATCACCCGACAGCTATCTTTACGAGCAGTACTTC.

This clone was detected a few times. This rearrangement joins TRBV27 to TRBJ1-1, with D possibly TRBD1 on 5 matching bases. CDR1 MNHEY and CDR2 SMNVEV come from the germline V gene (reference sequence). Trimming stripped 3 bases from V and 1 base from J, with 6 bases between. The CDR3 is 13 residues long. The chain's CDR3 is CASSFTGNTEAFF. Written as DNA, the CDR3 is TGTGCCAGCAGTTTTACAGGGAACACTGAAGCTTTCTTT.

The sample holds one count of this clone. CDR3 coding DNA: TGCAGCGTAAGAGGGTTCCCAGTTGGGGGGAATGAGCAGTTCTTC. Translation: CSVRGFPVGGNEQFF. The chain links TRBV29-1 to TRBJ2-1; D possibly corresponds to TRBD2 (6 bases). The V gene's germline CDR1 is SQVTM and CDR2 ANQGSEA. CDR3 length equals 15 residues. V lost 6 bases to trimming and J lost 7 bases, with 22 bases between them.

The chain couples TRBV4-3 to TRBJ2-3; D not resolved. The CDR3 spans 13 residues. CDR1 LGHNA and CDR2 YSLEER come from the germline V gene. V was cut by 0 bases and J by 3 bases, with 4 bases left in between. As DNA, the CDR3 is TGCGCCAGCAGCCAAGATCCAACAGATACGCAGTATTTT. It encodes CASSQDPTDTQYF.

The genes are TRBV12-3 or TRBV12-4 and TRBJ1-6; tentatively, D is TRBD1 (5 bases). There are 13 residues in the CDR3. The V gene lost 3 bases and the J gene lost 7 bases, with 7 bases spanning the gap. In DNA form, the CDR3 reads TGTGCCAGCAGTTTTCAGGGAAATTCACCCCTCCACTTT. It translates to CASSFQGNSPLHF.

CDR3 in amino acids: CASSGYRGMNTEAFF. In nucleotides, the CDR3 is TGTGCCAGCAGTGGATACAGGGGGATGAACACTGAAGCTTTCTTT. This chain joins TRBV25-1 and TRBJ1-1, with 8 bases fitting TRBD1. Per the germline V gene, CDR1 is MGHDK and CDR2 is SYGVNS. This CDR3 comprises 15 residues. Unmatched junction bases numbered 4, after V lost 4 bases and J lost 0 bases.